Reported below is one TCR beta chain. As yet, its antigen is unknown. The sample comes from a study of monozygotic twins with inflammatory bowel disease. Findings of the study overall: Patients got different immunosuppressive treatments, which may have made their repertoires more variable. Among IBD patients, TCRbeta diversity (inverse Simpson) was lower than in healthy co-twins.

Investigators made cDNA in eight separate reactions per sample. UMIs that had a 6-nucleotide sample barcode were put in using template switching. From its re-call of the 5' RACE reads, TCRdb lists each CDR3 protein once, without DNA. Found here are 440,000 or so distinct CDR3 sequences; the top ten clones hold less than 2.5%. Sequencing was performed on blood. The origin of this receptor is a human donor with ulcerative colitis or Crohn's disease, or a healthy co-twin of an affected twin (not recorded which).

CDR3 loop: CSASPGLVINEQFF. This chain uses TRBV20-1 with TRBJ2-1; the TCRdb D gene call, TRBD2, has no DNA to confirm it. The germline V gene has CDR1 DFQATT and CDR2 SNEGSKA (reference sequence). CDR3 length: 14 amino acids.